The 21 T cell receptor beta chains presented below share a single source sample, sequenced in a study of control samples from healthy donors and cancer patients. Produced via immunoSEQ multiplex PCR; TCRdb's table is partial and in-frame only. The data show about 150,000 clones, 93% seen once. Sequenced input: blood. The receptors shown here come from a man younger than 35 in good health.

The chain links TRBV7-2 to TRBJ2-3; 8 positions agree with TRBD2. J gave up 2 bases and V 3 bases, and 1 base lay outside the gene matches. The CDR3 covers 14 residues. CDR1 and CDR2 from the germline V gene are SGHTA and FQGNSA. CDR3 amino acids: CASSFSGDTDTQYF. Written as DNA, the CDR3 is TGTGCCAGCAGCTTTAGCGGGGACACAGATACGCAGTATTTT.

This sequence joins TRBV11-2 and TRBJ1-1; no firm D call. Looked up from germline, CDR1 is SGHAT and CDR2 is FQNNGV. The germline V and J ends were trimmed by 3 bases and 14 bases, with 16 bases remaining between them. This CDR3 is 12 amino acids long. The CDR3, as DNA: TGTGCCAGCAGCTTTGCGGGTCGGTTATCGTTCTTT. Translated: CASSFAGRLSFF.

This chain joins TRBV6-4 and TRBJ1-2; D gene ambiguous. Per the germline V gene, CDR1 is MRHNA and CDR2 is SNTAGT. Trimming shortened V by 0 bases and J by 3 bases, and 11 bases separated the two germline ends. The CDR3 contains 15 residues. The CDR3 DNA is TGTGCCAGCAGTGACTCGACGGGTACCCACTATGGCTACACCTTC. Translated, it gives CASSDSTGTHYGYTF.

This clone appeared once. J is TRBJ2-7 and V is TRBV28; 9 nucleotides align to TRBD1. The CDR3 spans 15 residues. In germline, CDR1 is MDHEN, CDR2 SYDVKM. V shed 5 bases and J 6 bases; nucleotides not matched to a gene: 11. The CDR3 bases are TGTGCCAGCAGTCTTACAGGGGGCGCTGAGGGCGAGCAGTACTTC. Its protein is CASSLTGGAEGEQYF.

This chain connects TRBV28 to TRBJ1-2, with TRBD1 matching 10 bases. Germline trimming cut 2 bases from V and 0 bases from J; bases unmatched to any gene: 9. There are 18 residues in the CDR3. The germline gives CDR1 MDHEN, CDR2 SYDVKM. The CDR3 protein is CASSLAPGTGAANYGYTF. The CDR3, as DNA: TGTGCCAGCAGTTTAGCTCCCGGGACAGGGGCCGCTAACTATGGCTACACCTTC.

The CDR3 DNA sequence: TGTGCCAGCAGCTTGTTTCAGATCGGAAACACCATATATTTT. It encodes CASSLFQIGNTIYF. V is TRBV7-8 and J is TRBJ1-3; unclear D gene. The V gene lost 3 bases and the J gene lost 4 bases, with 10 bases spanning the gap. CDR1 is SGHVS, CDR2 FQNEAQ, per germline. The length of the CDR3 is 14 residues.

The V call is TRBV12-5, the J call TRBJ2-1, with TRBD2 matching over 8 bases. V shed 6 bases, J shed 8 bases, and the junction held 18 bases outside the gene matches. The CDR3 covers 17 residues. The germline CDR1 and CDR2 sequences are LGHNT and FRNRAP. Written as DNA, the CDR3 is TGTGCTAGTGGGCCCACAGCGGGAGACTCCGGGGGCGATGAGCAGTTCTTC. It specifies CASGPTAGDSGGDEQFF.

The V gene is TRBV7-8, the J gene TRBJ2-7; 9 bases agree with TRBD2. The junction had 5 bases not matched to a gene; V was cut back by 2 bases and J by 0 bases. The CDR3 totals 16 residues. Germline CDR1 is SGHVS and CDR2 is FQNEAQ. This CDR3 is CASSLIAGADSYEQYF. Written as DNA, the CDR3 is TGTGCCAGCAGCTTAATAGCGGGGGCCGACTCCTACGAGCAGTACTTC. The entire variable domain, with the rest obtained from reference TRBV7-8 and TRBJ2-7, is as follows: GAGVSQSPRYKVAKRGQDVALRCDPISGHVSLFWYQQALGQGPEFLTYFQNEAQLDKSGLPSDRFFAERPEGSVSTLKIQRTQQEDSAVYLCASSLIAGADSYEQYFGPGTRLTVT.

The V and J genes are TRBV30 and TRBJ1-2; the D is unclear. The CDR3 spans 13 residues. Trimming cost V 8 bases and J 4 bases, with 17 bases left between them. CDR1 is GTSNPN and CDR2 is SVGIG in the germline V gene (reference sequence). The CDR3 protein is CARYGPGGYGYTF. CDR3 coding DNA: TGTGCCCGGTACGGGCCTGGAGGCTATGGCTACACCTTC. Combining the CDR3 with reference TRBV30 and TRBJ1-2 gives the whole variable domain SQTIHQWPATLVQPVGSPLSLECTVEGTSNPNLYWYRQAAGRGLQLLFYSVGIGQISSEVPQNLSASRPQDRQFILSSKKLLLSDSGFYLCARYGPGGYGYTFGSGTRLTVV.

The rearrangement joins TRBV3-1 (or the pseudogene TRBV3-2) to TRBJ2-2; D is possibly TRBD1 or TRBD2 (5 bases each). CDR1 and CDR2 from the germline V gene are LGHDT and YNNKEL (reference sequence). The CDR3 has 16 amino acids. The V end lost 5 bases, the J end lost 0 bases, and 13 bases lay between the germline ends. In DNA form, the CDR3 reads TGTGCCAGCAGCTTGGGGGAGTTCGCGAACACCGGGGAGCTGTTTTTT. It codes for CASSLGEFANTGELFF.

The J gene is TRBJ2-1, the V gene TRBV7-3, with D uncertain. The germline V gene has CDR1 SGHTA and CDR2 FQGTGA. V was pared by 2 bases and J by 0 bases, with 5 bases between. The CDR3 sequence is 14 residues long. In DNA, the CDR3 is TGTGCCAGCAGCTTAGATGACTCCTACAATGAGCAGTTCTTC. This sequence encodes CASSLDDSYNEQFF.

J is TRBJ2-3 and V is TRBV29-1, with D possibly being TRBD1 or TRBD2 (6 bases each). This CDR3 spans 16 amino acids. Germline assignment: CDR1 SQVTM and CDR2 ANQGSEA. V dropped 2 bases and J dropped 2 bases, with 17 bases sitting between them. The CDR3 reads CSVELRGLANTDTQYF. In nucleotides, the CDR3 is TGCAGCGTTGAACTTCGGGGGCTAGCAAACACAGATACGCAGTATTTT.

The chain combines TRBV15 with TRBJ1-1; 9 bases are a match to TRBD1. The CDR3 contains 15 residues. CDR1 and CDR2 from the germline V gene are LNHNV and YYDKDF (reference sequence). The V and J ends lost 1 base and 4 bases, in that order; junction bases with no gene match: 4. The CDR3 sequence is CATSRGSTGGTEAFF. The CDR3 nucleotides read TGTGCCACCAGCAGAGGCTCGACAGGGGGCACTGAAGCTTTCTTT.

The rearrangement uses TRBV3-1 (or the pseudogene TRBV3-2) and TRBJ2-1; TRBD1 is a possible D gene (5 bases). The CDR3 is made up of 12 amino acids. Germline lookup yields CDR1 LGHDT and CDR2 YNNKEL (reference sequence). Trimming cost V 2 bases and J 9 bases, with 8 bases left between them. The CDR3 DNA sequence: TGTGCCAGCAGCCAATCTGACAGTGAGCAGTTCTTC. Protein: CASSQSDSEQFF.

This chain uses TRBV2 with TRBJ1-2, with D tentatively TRBD1 (6 bases). CDR3 size: 15 residues. The V gene lost 7 bases and the J gene lost 6 bases, with 21 bases spanning the gap. Germline V gene data show CDR1 as SNHLY and CDR2 as FYNNEI. The CDR3 DNA follows: TGTGCCAGCACCAGGGGACCTCTGGGTGACGATGGCTACACCTTC. This encodes CASTRGPLGDDGYTF.

This clone showed up just a few times. J is TRBJ2-1 and V is TRBV27; 15 bases are shared with TRBD2. Germline CDR1 reads MNHEY; CDR2 reads SMNVEV (reference sequence). This CDR3 comprises 15 residues. V lost 5 bases to trimming and J lost 7 bases; unmatched junction nucleotides: 3. CDR3 loop: CASSPGTSGGNEQFF. Written as DNA, the CDR3 is TGTGCCAGCAGTCCAGGGACTAGCGGGGGGAATGAGCAGTTCTTC.

The chain carries TRBV7-2 and TRBJ1-3, with 7 bases aligning to TRBD1. CDR3 length equals 16 residues. Looked up from germline, CDR1 is SGHTA and CDR2 is FQGNSA. Trimming cost V 4 bases and J 0 bases; bases outside gene matches: 6. CDR3 nucleotide sequence: TGTGCCAGCAGCTCTCCGGACAGGTTCTCTGGAAACACCATATATTTT. Translating it yields CASSSPDRFSGNTIYF.

The rearrangement links TRBV15 to TRBJ2-1, with a weak D call TRBD2 (5 bases). This CDR3 has 15 residues. CDR1 LNHNV and CDR2 YYDKDF come from the germline V gene (reference sequence). V lost 3 bases and J 7 bases, leaving 16 bases between the germline ends. The CDR3 sequence is CATSRALVDLNEQFF. The DNA of the CDR3 is TGTGCCACCAGCAGGGCACTAGTAGATCTAAATGAGCAGTTCTTC. Filled out from reference TRBV15 and TRBJ2-1, the complete variable domain reads DAMVIQNPRYQVTQFGKPVTLSCSQTLNHNVMYWYQQKSSQAPKLLFHYYDKDFNNEADTPDNFQSRRPNTSFCFLDIRSPGLGDTAMYLCATSRALVDLNEQFFGPGTRLTVL.

The gene calls are TRBV5-1 and TRBJ1-1; a possible D gene is TRBD1 (5 bases). V dropped 4 bases and J dropped 4 bases, with 17 bases sitting between them. This CDR3 comprises 15 residues. In germline, CDR1 is SGHRS, CDR2 YFSETQ. In nucleotides, the CDR3 is TGCGCCAGCAGCCTACAGGACAACCTGGCCACTGAAGCTTTCTTT. Translating it yields CASSLQDNLATEAFF.

This clone was found once. V gene TRBV4-1 combines with J gene TRBJ1-5; 7 bases agree with TRBD1. The CDR3 covers 15 residues. After removal of 4 bases from V and 0 bases from J, the junction contained 3 bases not matched to a gene. The germline CDR1 and CDR2 sequences are MGHRA and YSYEKL. CDR3 sequence: CASSPRDSSNQPQHF. The CDR3 DNA follows: TGCGCCAGCAGCCCGCGGGACAGTAGCAATCAGCCCCAGCATTTT.

The genes are TRBV7-2 and TRBJ2-1; D is tentatively TRBD1 or TRBD2 (7 bases each). Germline assignment: CDR1 SGHTA and CDR2 FQGNSA. V lost 4 bases to trimming and J lost 3 bases, with 13 bases between them. This CDR3 spans 15 amino acids. The CDR3 DNA is TGTGCCAGCAGCTGGCAGGGGGGGCACTACAATGAGCAGTTCTTC. It encodes CASSWQGGHYNEQFF.